Below are 13 T cell receptor beta chains sequenced from a single sample in a study of cytomegalovirus exposure and HLA in healthy donors. 60 Vbeta and 13 Jbeta primers were used in PCR. Here immunoSEQ multiplex PCR was the method, and the copy in TCRdb shows in-frame clones only, minus some. The sample totals about 160,000 clones; its top ten clones hold 1% to 1.5%. The sequenced sample was PBMCs. These receptors were obtained from a woman aged 55-70 years in good health and CMV-seronegative.

The chain joins TRBV13 to TRBJ2-7; D ambiguous. CDR1 is PRHDT, CDR2 FYEKMQ, per germline (reference sequence). The V end was cut by 1 base, the J end by 4 bases, with 11 bases between. This CDR3 spans 14 amino acids. The CDR3 sequence: CASSLDPGPYEQYF. The CDR3 bases are TGTGCCAGCAGCTTAGATCCAGGCCCTTACGAGCAGTACTTC.

V usage is TRBV7-9 and J usage is TRBJ1-3, with D possibly matching TRBD1 (5 bases). The V gene's germline CDR1 is SEHNR and CDR2 FQNEAQ (reference sequence). CDR3 length: 15 amino acids. The V end lost 6 bases, the J end lost 0 bases, and 12 bases lay between the germline ends. The CDR3, as DNA: TGTGCCAGCAGTCCTGACAGACCCTCTGGAAACACCATATATTTT. Residues: CASSPDRPSGNTIYF.

The rearrangement uses TRBV25-1 and TRBJ2-5, with a tentative D call TRBD1 (5 bases). The CDR3 loop spans 13 amino acids. Trimming left V 8 bases short and J 1 base short, with 11 bases between. CDR1 and CDR2 from the germline V gene are MGHDK and SYGVNS. For the CDR3, the DNA is TGTGCCAGCCACGAAGGGGCCCAAGAGACCCAGTACTTC. Its translation is CASHEGAQETQYF.

The gene calls are TRBV4-3 and TRBJ1-2; a weak D match, TRBD1 (6 bases). V dropped 1 base and J dropped 2 bases, with 17 bases sitting between them. CDR3 length: 17 residues. CDR1 and CDR2 from the germline V gene are LGHNA and YSLEER. Written as DNA, the CDR3 is TGCGCCAGCAGCCAAGTTTTTGAACAGGGACCAAACTATGGCTACACCTTC. This gives the protein CASSQVFEQGPNYGYTF.

This sequence joins TRBV5-1 and TRBJ2-3; D gene uncertain. V lost 0 bases and J 6 bases, leaving 14 bases between the germline ends. The germline V gene encodes CDR1 SGHRS and CDR2 YFSETQ. The CDR3 extends over 15 amino acids. The CDR3 bases are TGCGCCAGCAGCTTGGCCCGGCAGGCGCTGGATACGCAGTATTTT. Protein: CASSLARQALDTQYF. Complete variable domain (other parts from reference TRBV5-1 and TRBJ2-3): KAGVTQTPRYLIKTRGQQVTLSCSPISGHRSVSWYQQTPGQGLQFLFEYFSETQRNKGNFPGRFSGRQFSNSRSEMNVSTLELGDSALYLCASSLARQALDTQYFGPGTRLTVL.

The V and J genes are TRBV7-8 and TRBJ2-7; 8 nucleotides match TRBD2. Germline CDR1 is SGHVS and CDR2 is FQNEAQ. The ends lost 7 bases at V and 2 bases at J; junction bases unmatched: 7. The CDR3 runs to 14 residues. CDR3 nucleotides: TGTGCCAGCACCCCTTCGGGACTAGCCTACGAGCAGTACTTC. Amino acids: CASTPSGLAYEQYF.

V is TRBV4-2 and J is TRBJ2-7; perhaps TRBD1 as D (5 bases). The germline V and J ends were trimmed by 0 bases and 6 bases, with 9 bases remaining between them. Germline CDR1 LGHNA, CDR2 YNFKEQ. The CDR3 sequence is 13 residues long. CDR3 residues: CASSQDRGSEQYF. CDR3 DNA sequence: TGTGCCAGCAGCCAAGATAGGGGCAGCGAGCAGTACTTC.

The rearrangement joins TRBV7-3 to TRBJ2-1, with 8 bases fitting TRBD2. Germline CDR1 reads SGHTA; CDR2 reads FQGTGA. The CDR3 spans 15 residues. The V gene end was trimmed by 1 base and the J gene end by 5 bases; junction bases not matched to a gene: 4. CDR3 nucleotide sequence: TGTGCCAGCAGCTTAAGACGGGAGGGGAACAATGAGCAGTTCTTC. Amino acid sequence: CASSLRREGNNEQFF. Drawing the rest from reference TRBV7-3 and TRBJ2-1, the complete variable domain is GAGVSQTPSNKVTEKGKYVELRCDPISGHTALYWYRQSLGQGPEFLIYFQGTGAADDSGLPNDRFFAVRPEGSVSTLKIQRTERGDSAVYLCASSLRREGNNEQFFGPGTRLTVL.

The chain carries TRBV5-1 and TRBJ2-7; a possible D gene is TRBD2 (5 bases). Trimming pared 4 bases from V and 5 bases from J, leaving 16 bases between. CDR1 and CDR2 (germline): SGHRS, YFSETQ. The CDR3 contains 14 residues. DNA of the CDR3: TGCGCCAGCAGCCCCCCCTCTCCGGGGAACGAGCAGTACTTC. Translated, it gives CASSPPSPGNEQYF.

The V call is TRBV28, the J call TRBJ2-7, with TRBD2 matching over 8 bases. The CDR3 is made up of 14 amino acids. Trimming took 6 bases from V and 5 from J; bases not matched to a gene: 9. CDR1 is MDHEN and CDR2 is SYDVKM in the germline V gene. CDR3 amino acids: CASRKAGVAHEQYF. The CDR3 DNA is TGTGCCAGCAGGAAAGCGGGAGTGGCCCACGAGCAGTACTTC.

The chain employs TRBV7-9 and TRBJ2-3; TRBD2 agrees at 14 bases. Germline CDR1 SEHNR, CDR2 FQNEAQ (reference sequence). This CDR3 region has 17 residues. J lost 5 bases, V lost 1 base, and 5 bases had no gene match. The chain's CDR3 is CASSLGGLAGALDTQYF. The CDR3 region has the DNA TGTGCCAGCAGCTTAGGGGGACTAGCGGGAGCGCTAGATACGCAGTATTTT.

The gene calls are TRBV30 and TRBJ1-5, with 8 bases lining up with TRBD1. Germline values: CDR1 GTSNPN, CDR2 SVGIG (reference sequence). The trim removed 3 bases at V and 1 base at J, leaving 5 bases unmatched. This CDR3 region has 15 residues. As DNA, the CDR3 is TGTGCCTGGAGGGCAGGGGGCGCGAGCAATCAGCCCCAGCATTTT. As protein: CAWRAGGASNQPQHF.

The V gene is TRBV27, the J gene TRBJ1-2; D gene uncertain. V was shortened by 0 bases and J by 4 bases, with 24 bases between the two germline ends. The CDR3 spans 19 residues. CDR1 MNHEY and CDR2 SMNVEV come from the germline V gene (reference sequence). CDR3 amino acids: CASSLSIMRRFPGGYGYTF. The CDR3 DNA is TGTGCCAGCAGTTTATCAATAATGAGAAGGTTTCCTGGAGGCTATGGCTACACCTTC.